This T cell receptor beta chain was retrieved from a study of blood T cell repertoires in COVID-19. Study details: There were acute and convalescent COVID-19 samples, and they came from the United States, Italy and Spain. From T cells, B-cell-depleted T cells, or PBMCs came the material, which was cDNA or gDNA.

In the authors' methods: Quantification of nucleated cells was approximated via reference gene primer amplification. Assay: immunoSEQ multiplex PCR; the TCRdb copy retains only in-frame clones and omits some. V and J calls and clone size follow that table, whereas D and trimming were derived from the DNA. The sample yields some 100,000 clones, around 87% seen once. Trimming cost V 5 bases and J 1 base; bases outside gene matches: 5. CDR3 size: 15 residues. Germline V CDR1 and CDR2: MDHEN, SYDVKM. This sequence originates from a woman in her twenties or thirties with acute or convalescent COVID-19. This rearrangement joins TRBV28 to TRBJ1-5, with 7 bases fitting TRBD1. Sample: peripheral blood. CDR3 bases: TGTGCCAGCAGTCCCAGGGGGAAAAGCAATCAGCCCCAGCATTTT. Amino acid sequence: CASSPRGKSNQPQHF.